This T cell receptor beta chain was captured in a study of cytomegalovirus exposure and HLA in healthy donors. In this sample, this clone turned up once. Antigen specificity is unknown. PCR amplification relied on 60 Vbeta primers (plus 13 Jbeta primers). The assay was immunoSEQ multiplex PCR, and TCRdb's table has in-frame clones only and misses some. The table shows approximately 84,000 clones, with about 75% occurring only once. The study's findings and limits: Most sequenced TCRs were rare (though some public TCRs occurred in many donors). Later work found that TCR association rates differed between HLA loci; DRB1 had the most and HLA-C the fewest. Most CMV-associated TCR beta chains were later found to appear HLA-restricted.

Germline V gives CDR1 MDHEN, CDR2 SYDVKM. This CDR3 region has 14 residues. With V trimmed by 6 bases and J by 2 bases, 2 bases remained unmatched. J is TRBJ1-5 and V is TRBV28; TRBD1 matches 9 bases. The sample consisted of PBMCs. This TCR was sampled from a man between 35 and 55 years old in good health and CMV-seronegative. The CDR3 region is CASSRTGGNQPQHF. The CDR3 DNA follows: TGTGCCAGCAGCCGGACAGGGGGCAATCAGCCCCAGCATTTT.